Here is one T cell receptor beta chain with its context. These data are taken from a study of control samples from healthy donors and cancer patients. V lost 0 bases and J 7 bases, leaving 9 bases between the germline ends. The CDR3 loop spans 13 amino acids. CDR1 is LNHDA, CDR2 SQIVND, per germline (reference sequence). Method: immunoSEQ multiplex PCR; TCRdb's copy keeps in-frame clones and lacks some. In the table there are 89,000 or so clones, about 90% of which are singletons. The chain employs TRBV19 and TRBJ1-2, with unresolved D. Material: blood. The sequence came from a man in his fifties or sixties in good health. DNA for the CDR3: TGTGCCAGTAGTATAGATCACGGCAGTGGCTACACCTTC. Translation: CASSIDHGSGYTF.